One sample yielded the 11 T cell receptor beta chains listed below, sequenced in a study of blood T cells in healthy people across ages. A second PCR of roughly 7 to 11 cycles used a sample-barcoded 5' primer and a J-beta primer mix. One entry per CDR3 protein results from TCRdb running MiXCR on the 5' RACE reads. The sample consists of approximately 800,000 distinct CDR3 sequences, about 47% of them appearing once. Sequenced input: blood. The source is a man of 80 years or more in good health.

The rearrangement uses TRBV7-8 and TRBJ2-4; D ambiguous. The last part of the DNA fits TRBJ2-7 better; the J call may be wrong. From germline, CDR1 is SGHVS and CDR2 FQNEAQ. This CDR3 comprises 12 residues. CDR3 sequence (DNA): TGTGCCAGCAGCGAGCACACCTACGAGCAGTACTTC. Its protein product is CASSEHTYEQYF.

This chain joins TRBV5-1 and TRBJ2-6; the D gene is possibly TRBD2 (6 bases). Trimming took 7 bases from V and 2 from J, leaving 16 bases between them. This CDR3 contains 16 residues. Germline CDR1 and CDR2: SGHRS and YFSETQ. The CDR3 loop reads CASPSSGFTGANVLTF. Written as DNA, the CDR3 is TGCGCCAGCCCATCGAGCGGGTTTACTGGGGCCAACGTCCTGACTTTC. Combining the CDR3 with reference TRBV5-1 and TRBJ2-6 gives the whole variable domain KAGVTQTPRYLIKTRGQQVTLSCSPISGHRSVSWYQQTPGQGLQFLFEYFSETQRNKGNFPGRFSGRQFSNSRSEMNVSTLELGDSALYLCASPSSGFTGANVLTFGAGSRLTVL.

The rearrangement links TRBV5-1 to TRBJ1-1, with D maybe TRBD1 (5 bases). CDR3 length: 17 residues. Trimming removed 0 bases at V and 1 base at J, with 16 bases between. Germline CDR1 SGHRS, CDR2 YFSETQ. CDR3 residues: CASSLEGVGGKNTEAFF. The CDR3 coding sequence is TGCGCCAGCAGCTTGGAAGGGGTGGGGGGAAAGAACACTGAAGCTTTCTTT.

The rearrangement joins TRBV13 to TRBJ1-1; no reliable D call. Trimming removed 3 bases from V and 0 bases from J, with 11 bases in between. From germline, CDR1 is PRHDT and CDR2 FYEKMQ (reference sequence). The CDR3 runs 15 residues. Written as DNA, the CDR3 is TGTGCCAGCAGCTTCTTGGTGACTTTGAACACTGAAGCTTTCTTT. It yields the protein CASSFLVTLNTEAFF.

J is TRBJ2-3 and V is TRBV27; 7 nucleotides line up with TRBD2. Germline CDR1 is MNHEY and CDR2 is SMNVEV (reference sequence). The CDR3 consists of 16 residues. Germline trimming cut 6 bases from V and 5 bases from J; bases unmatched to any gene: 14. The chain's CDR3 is CASSGRAGLDIDTQYF. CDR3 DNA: TGTGCCAGCAGCGGACGAGCGGGGCTAGACATAGATACGCAGTATTTT.

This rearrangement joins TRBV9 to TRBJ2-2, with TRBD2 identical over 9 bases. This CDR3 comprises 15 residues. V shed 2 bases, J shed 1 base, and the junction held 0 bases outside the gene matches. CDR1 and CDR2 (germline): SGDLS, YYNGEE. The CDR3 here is CASSVTSGNTGELFF. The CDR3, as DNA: TGTGCCAGCAGCGTGACTAGCGGGAACACCGGGGAGCTGTTTTTT.

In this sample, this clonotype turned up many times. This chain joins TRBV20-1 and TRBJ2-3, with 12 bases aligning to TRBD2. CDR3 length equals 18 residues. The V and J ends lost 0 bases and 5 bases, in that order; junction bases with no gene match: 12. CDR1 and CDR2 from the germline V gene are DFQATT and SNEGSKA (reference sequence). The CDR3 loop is CSARDGRRTSGKGDTQYF. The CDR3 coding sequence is TGCAGTGCTAGAGACGGACGGCGGACTAGCGGGAAAGGAGATACGCAGTATTTT.

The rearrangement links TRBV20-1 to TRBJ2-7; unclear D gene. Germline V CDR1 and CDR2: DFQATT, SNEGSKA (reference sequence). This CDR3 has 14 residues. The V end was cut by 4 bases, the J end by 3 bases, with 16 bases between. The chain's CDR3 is CSAMGPETRYEQYF. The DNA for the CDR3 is TGCAGTGCTATGGGCCCTGAAACACGCTACGAGCAGTACTTC.

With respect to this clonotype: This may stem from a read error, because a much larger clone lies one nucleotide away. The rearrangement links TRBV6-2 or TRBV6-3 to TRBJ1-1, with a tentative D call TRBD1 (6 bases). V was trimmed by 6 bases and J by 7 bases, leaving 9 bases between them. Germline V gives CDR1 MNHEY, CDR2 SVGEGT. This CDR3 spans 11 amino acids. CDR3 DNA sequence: TGTGCCAGCAGACAGGGCATTGAAGCTTTCTTT. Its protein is CASRQGIEAFF.

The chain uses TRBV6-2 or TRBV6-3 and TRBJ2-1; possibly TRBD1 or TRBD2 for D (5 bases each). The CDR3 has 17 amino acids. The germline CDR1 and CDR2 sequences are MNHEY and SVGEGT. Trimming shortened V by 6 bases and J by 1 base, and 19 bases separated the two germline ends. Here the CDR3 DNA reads TGTGCCAGCAGCCGCGGGCCCCTCTGGGGGTCCTACAATGAGCAGTTCTTC. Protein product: CASSRGPLWGSYNEQFF.

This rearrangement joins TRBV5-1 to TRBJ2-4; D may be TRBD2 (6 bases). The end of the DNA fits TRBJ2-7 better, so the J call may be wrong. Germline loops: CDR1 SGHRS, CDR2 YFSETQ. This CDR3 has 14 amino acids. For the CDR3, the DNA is TGCGCCAGCAGCTTGGGACTAGTTGGCCACGAGCAGTACTTC. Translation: CASSLGLVGHEQYF.